This T cell receptor beta chain appears in the sequencing data of a study of radiation and T cells in renal cell carcinoma. Whole-study findings and limits: Top tumor clonotypes rose in blood 2 weeks post-radiation, then contracted.

A remark on this clone: Its target is not known.

CDR1 is SEHNR, CDR2 FQNEAQ, per germline (reference sequence). The V end was cut by 3 bases, the J end by 3 bases, with 8 bases between. The CDR3 contains 14 residues. Time point noted: blood 4 weeks post-SBRT, at nephrectomy. Regarding treatment: 15 Gy SBRT to primary tumor, nephrectomy 4 weeks later. Nephrectomy followed 15 Gy stereotactic body radiation by 4 weeks. After SBRT, blood was collected at 2 and 4 weeks, plus baseline. Clear cell pathology was present in this patient's renal cell carcinoma. Some clones are missing from TCRdb's copy, which holds only in-frame ones; the method was immunoSEQ multiplex PCR. The sample holds fewer than 85,000 clones, roughly 87% seen once.

The origin of this receptor is a woman aged 70-85 years with renal cell carcinoma. The chain recombines TRBV7-9 with TRBJ2-2, with D perhaps matching TRBD2 (5 bases). This material consisted of blood, taken from a patient whose treatment included radiotherapy and nephrectomy. The CDR3 sequence: CASSFGVDTGELFF. CDR3 DNA: TGTGCCAGCAGCTTCGGGGTCGACACCGGGGAGCTGTTTTTT.